The sequence of this T cell receptor (beta chain) was determined in a study of long-term antiretroviral therapy in people with HIV. This was the immunoSEQ v3.0 assay at survey level. Produced via immunoSEQ multiplex PCR; TCRdb's table is partial and in-frame only. The sample shows about 16,000 clones, around 90% of them seen only once. The germline gives CDR1 GTSNPN, CDR2 SVGIG (reference sequence). The CDR3 loop spans 14 amino acids. Between the trimmed V and J ends, which lost 5 bases and 4 bases, there was a span of 17 bases. This clone was picked up one time. The gene calls are TRBV30 and TRBJ1-2; possible D gene TRBD1, 6 bases. The sequence was obtained from a woman in her twenties or thirties with HIV. This material consisted of unsorted PBMCs, taken more than 2.2 years before starting antiretroviral therapy. CDR3 residues: CAWGIPGHRYGYTF. The CDR3 DNA sequence: TGTGCCTGGGGTATTCCGGGACACCGCTATGGCTACACCTTC.